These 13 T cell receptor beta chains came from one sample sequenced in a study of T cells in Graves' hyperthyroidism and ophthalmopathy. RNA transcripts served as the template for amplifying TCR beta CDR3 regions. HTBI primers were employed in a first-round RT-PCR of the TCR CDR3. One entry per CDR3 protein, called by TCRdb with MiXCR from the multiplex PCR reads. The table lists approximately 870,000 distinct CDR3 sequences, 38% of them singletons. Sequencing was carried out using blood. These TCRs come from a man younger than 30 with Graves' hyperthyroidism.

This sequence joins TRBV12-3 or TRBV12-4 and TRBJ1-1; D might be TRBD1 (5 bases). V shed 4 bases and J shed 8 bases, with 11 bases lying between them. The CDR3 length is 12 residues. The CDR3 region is CASSSRGGEAFF. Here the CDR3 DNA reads TGTGCCAGCAGTTCGAGGGGAGGCGAAGCTTTCTTT.

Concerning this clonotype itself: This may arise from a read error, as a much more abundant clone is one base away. The CDR3 region has the DNA TGCAGCGTACAGAAATCCTACGAGCAGTACTTC. Protein sequence: CSVQKSYEQYF. J is TRBJ2-7 and V is TRBV29-1, with D unclear. CDR1 and CDR2 from the germline V gene are SQVTM and ANQGSEA. This CDR3 has 11 amino acids. V was cut by 6 bases and J by 1 base, with 7 bases left in between.

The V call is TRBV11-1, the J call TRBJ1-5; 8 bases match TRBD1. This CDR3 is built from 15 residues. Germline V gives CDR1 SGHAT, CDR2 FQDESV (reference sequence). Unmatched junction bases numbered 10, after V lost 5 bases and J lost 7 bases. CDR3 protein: CASSRTDREAQPQHF. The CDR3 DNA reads TGTGCCAGCAGCCGTACGGACAGGGAGGCACAGCCCCAGCATTTT.

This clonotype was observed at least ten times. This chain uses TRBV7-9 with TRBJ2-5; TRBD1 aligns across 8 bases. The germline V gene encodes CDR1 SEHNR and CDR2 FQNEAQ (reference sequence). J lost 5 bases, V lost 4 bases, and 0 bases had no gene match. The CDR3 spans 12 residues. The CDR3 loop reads CASSWDRETQYF. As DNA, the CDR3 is TGTGCCAGCAGCTGGGACAGGGAGACCCAGTACTTC.

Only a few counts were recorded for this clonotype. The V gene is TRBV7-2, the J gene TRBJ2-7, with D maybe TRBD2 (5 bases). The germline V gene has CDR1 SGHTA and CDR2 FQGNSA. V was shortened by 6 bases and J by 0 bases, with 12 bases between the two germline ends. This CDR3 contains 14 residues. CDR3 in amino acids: CASRPGISSYEQYF. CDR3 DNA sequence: TGTGCCAGCAGGCCGGGGATCAGCTCCTACGAGCAGTACTTC. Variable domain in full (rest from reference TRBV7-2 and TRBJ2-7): GAGVSQSPSNKVTEKGKDVELRCDPISGHTALYWYRQSLGQGLEFLIYFQGNSAPDKSGLPSDRFSAERTGGSVSTLTIQRTQQEDSAVYLCASRPGISSYEQYFGPGTRLTVT.

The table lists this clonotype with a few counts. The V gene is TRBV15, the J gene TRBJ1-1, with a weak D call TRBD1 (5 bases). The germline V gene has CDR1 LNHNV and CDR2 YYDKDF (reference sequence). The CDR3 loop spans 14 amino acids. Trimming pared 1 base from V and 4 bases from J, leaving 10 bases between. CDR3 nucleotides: TGTGCCACCAGCAGAGGGGGGGGTAGCACTGAAGCTTTCTTT. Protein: CATSRGGGSTEAFF.

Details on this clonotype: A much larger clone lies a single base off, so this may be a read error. CDR3 sequence: CASSPFMDTEAFF. The CDR3 coding sequence is TGTGCCAGCAGCCCGTTCATGGACACTGAAGCTTTCTTT. The chain joins TRBV14 to TRBJ1-1; D remains unclear. The CDR3 length is 13 residues. The V end was cut by 4 bases, the J end by 3 bases, with 9 bases between. The germline gives CDR1 SGHDN, CDR2 FVKESK.

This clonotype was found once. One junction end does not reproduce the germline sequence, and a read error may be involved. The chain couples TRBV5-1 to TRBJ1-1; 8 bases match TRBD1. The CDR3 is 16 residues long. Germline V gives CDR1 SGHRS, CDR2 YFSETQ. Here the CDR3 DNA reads TGTGCCAGCTCACCCCGGCAGGGGGCTATGGGGACTGAAGCTTTCTTT. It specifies CASSPRQGAMGTEAFF. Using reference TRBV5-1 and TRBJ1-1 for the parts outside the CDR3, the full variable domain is KAGVTQTPRYLIKTRGQQVTLSCSPISGHRSVSWYQQTPGQGLQFLFEYFSETQRNKGNFPGRFSGRQFSNSRSEMNVSTLELGDSALYLCASSPRQGAMGTEAFFGQGTRLTVV.

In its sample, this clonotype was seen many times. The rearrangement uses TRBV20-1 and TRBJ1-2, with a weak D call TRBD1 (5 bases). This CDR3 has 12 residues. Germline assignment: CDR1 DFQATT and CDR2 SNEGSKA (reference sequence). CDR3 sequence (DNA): TGCGCTTCCCGACAGACCAACTATGGCTACACCTTC. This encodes CASRQTNYGYTF.

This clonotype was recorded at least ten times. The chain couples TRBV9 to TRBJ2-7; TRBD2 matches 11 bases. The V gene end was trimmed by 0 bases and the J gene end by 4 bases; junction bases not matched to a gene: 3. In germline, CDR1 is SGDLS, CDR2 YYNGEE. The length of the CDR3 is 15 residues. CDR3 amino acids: CASSVGLAGTYEQYF. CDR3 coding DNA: TGTGCCAGCAGCGTAGGACTAGCGGGAACGTACGAGCAGTACTTC.

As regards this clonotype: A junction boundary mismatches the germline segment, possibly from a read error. The CDR3 nucleotides read TGTGCCAGTAGTCTCAGGGGCTCCTATAATTCACCCCTCCGCTTT. It translates to CASSLRGSYNSPLRF. V gene TRBV19 combines with J gene TRBJ1-6; D might be TRBD1 (6 bases). There are 15 residues in the CDR3. Germline V gene data show CDR1 as LNHDA and CDR2 as SQIVND (reference sequence).

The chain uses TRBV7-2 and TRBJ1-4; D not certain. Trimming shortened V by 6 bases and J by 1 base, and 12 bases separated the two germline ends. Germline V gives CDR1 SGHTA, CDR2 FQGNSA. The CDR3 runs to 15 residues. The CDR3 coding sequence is TGTGCCAGCAGTTCCTTCGGGGAAACTAATGAAAAACTGTTTTTT. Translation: CASSSFGETNEKLFF.

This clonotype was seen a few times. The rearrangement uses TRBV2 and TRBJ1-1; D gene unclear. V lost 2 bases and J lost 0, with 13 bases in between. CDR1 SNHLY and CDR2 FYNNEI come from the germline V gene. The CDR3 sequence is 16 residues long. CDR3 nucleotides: TGTGCCAGCAGTGAATCGGGTCCCCTTATGAACACTGAAGCTTTCTTT. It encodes CASSESGPLMNTEAFF.